This T cell receptor (beta chain) appears in the sequencing data of a study of siplizumab effects on memory and regulatory T cells. Study findings and constraints: Memory cells seemed less diverse than naive T cells, which seemed major alloresponse contributors.

A remark on this clone: Antigen: not known.

TCRdb's table, derived via immunoSEQ multiplex PCR, lists solely in-frame clones and lacks some. The sample gives about 50,000 clones, about 90% of which show up once; under 0.35% is in the top ten. The clonotype was recovered from a human donor in good health. The sequenced sample consisted of naive CD8+ T cells sorted from blood.

DNA for the CDR3: TGCAGCGTTGTATATGGGGGTGAGCAGTACTTC. Translation gives CSVVYGGEQYF. This chain joins TRBV29-1 and TRBJ2-7; D may be TRBD1 or TRBD2 (5 bases each). CDR3 length: 11 amino acids. Trimming shortened V by 4 bases and J by 7 bases, and 11 bases separated the two germline ends. Germline V gene lookup returns CDR1 SQVTM and CDR2 ANQGSEA.